The clone carrying this T cell receptor beta chain was seen once. Its antigen remains unknown. This sample is part of a study of blood T cells in healthy people across ages. Study conclusions and caveats: A roughly linear age-dependent decrease characterized TCR beta diversity per million T cells. Expanded clonotype shifts may have been confounded, as the donors had an unknown CMV status. Naive T cell percentage showed a strong correlation with TCR beta diversity.

A second roughly 6 to 12 cycle PCR used barcoded and J-beta primers. MiXCR, applied by TCRdb to the 5' RACE reads, yields one record per CDR3 protein. Of around 1,500,000 distinct CDR3 sequences in the sample, 42% are singletons; the top ten hold 7% to 9%. The sequence derives from a woman aged 18-35 years in good health. Material for sequencing was blood.

The CDR3 DNA follows: TGTGCCAGCTCACGTCGTACGCGGGGCTCGAACACTGAAGCTTTCTTT. This encodes CASSRRTRGSNTEAFF. The chain is built from TRBV18 and TRBJ1-1; a weak D match, TRBD1 (5 bases). With 4 bases removed from V and 1 base from J, the gap between germline ends came to 16 bases. The CDR3 is made up of 16 amino acids. Germline CDR1 and CDR2: KGHSH and LQKENI.